This is a list of T cell receptor beta chains from one sample in a study of cytomegalovirus exposure and HLA in healthy donors. The repertoire was sequenced with immunoSEQ multiplex PCR; TCRdb's copy has only in-frame clones and lacks some. The sample contains 100,000 to 130,000 clones, roughly 80% of which appear only once. Material for sequencing was PBMCs. These receptor sequences come from a man younger than 40 in good health and CMV-seronegative. Both conserved end residues are part of each CDR3. The D gene is left open where the match is weak. Where a row states a size, it is once, few, many or the class of an expanded clone; other rows omit it.

abundance,d_gene,j_gene,v_gene,CDR3nt,CDR3aa
.,.,TRBJ2-7,TRBV11-2,TGTGCCAGCAGCGGAATCCGAGGGTCGGACCTACGATTGCAGTACTTC,CASSGIRGSDLRLQYF
.,.,TRBJ2-3,TRBV7-8,TGTGCCAGCAGCTTAGGACTCCGTTCGGATACGCAGTATTTT,CASSLGLRSDTQYF
once,TRBD1,TRBJ2-5,TRBV2,TGTGCCAGCAGTGCAGACAGGGGAAGGGGGGAGACCCAGTACTTC,CASSADRGRGETQYF
.,.,TRBJ2-7,TRBV27,TGTGCCAGCAGTTCCTATGGAGGCTACGAGCAGTACTTC,CASSSYGGYEQYF
.,TRBD2,TRBJ2-4,TRBV6-5,TGTGCCAGCAGTTACGCTGTAAGCGGGAGTAATACCATTCAGTACTTC,CASSYAVSGSNTIQYF
.,.,TRBJ1-6,TRBV7-9,TGTGCCAGCAGCTTCGACACAAATAATTCACCCCTCCACTTT,CASSFDTNNSPLHF
once,.,TRBJ2-3,TRBV6-1,TGTGCCCTACTACCCCCGCGGCACACAGATACGCAGTATTTT,CALLPPRHTDTQYF
.,.,TRBJ2-4,TRBV11-2,TGTGCCAGCAGCCCCGATGGGGCGCCGGTAAACATTCAGTACTTC,CASSPDGAPVNIQYF
.,TRBD2,TRBJ2-7,TRBV19,TGTGCCAGTAGTGATAGCGGGGGTCCTTTGGAGCAGTACTTC,CASSDSGGPLEQYF
.,TRBD2,TRBJ2-7,TRBV7-8,TGTGCCAGCAGCTTAGCGACTAGCGTAGACTACGAGCAGTACTTC,CASSLATSVDYEQYF
.,.,TRBJ1-6,TRBV18,TGTGCCAGCTCACCTCTCCCCCGGGGGGATAATTCACCCCTCCACTTT,CASSPLPRGDNSPLHF
.,.,TRBJ1-1,TRBV29-1,TGCAGCGCCATGGCGGGGAACACTGAAGCTTTCTTT,CSAMAGNTEAFF
.,TRBD2,TRBJ2-7,TRBV6-5,TGTGCCAGCAGTTACTCCCAGGCCCGACGGGGGGGCGAGCAGTACTTC,CASSYSQARRGGEQYF
.,.,TRBJ2-2,TRBV7-9,TGTGCCAGCAGCTTAGATCAGACCGGGGAGCTGTTTTTT,CASSLDQTGELFF
.,.,TRBJ1-1,TRBV9,TGTGCCAGCAGCCCGCGGGGACCGCGAAACACTGAAGCTTTCTTT,CASSPRGPRNTEAFF
once,TRBD1,TRBJ2-1,TRBV28,TGTGCCAGCAGTTTACCGACAGGGAAGGGGCCCTACAATGAGCAGTTCTTC,CASSLPTGKGPYNEQFF
.,.,TRBJ1-2,TRBV7-9,TGTGCCAGCAGCTACGGGGGAAACTATGGCTACACCTTC,CASSYGGNYGYTF
.,.,TRBJ2-7,TRBV5-6,TGTGCCAGCAGCGCGGGACAGCCCTACGAGCAGTACTTC,CASSAGQPYEQYF
.,.,TRBJ1-3,TRBV7-9,TGTGCCGCGACCCGAGGGTTCGAGGGAAACACCATATATTTT,CAATRGFEGNTIYF
.,.,TRBJ1-2,TRBV4-2,TGTGCCAGCAGCCAAGTGTTGGACATTAACCCAAGTAACTATGGCTACACCTTC,CASSQVLDINPSNYGYTF
.,TRBD2,TRBJ2-1,TRBV11-2,TGTGCCAGCGGACTAGCGGGGGGCAATGAGCAGTTCTTC,CASGLAGGNEQFF
.,.,TRBJ1-2,TRBV6-1,TGTGCCAGCAGCGGTAAACAGGGCGCGAATGGCTACACCTTC,CASSGKQGANGYTF
.,TRBD1,TRBJ1-5,TRBV19,TGTGCCAGTTTCGTGGGGACAGGGGGCTTCGATCAGCCCCAGCATTTT,CASFVGTGGFDQPQHF
.,.,TRBJ2-1,TRBV27,TGTGCCAGCAGTTTATGGCCCGCCAATGAGCAGTTCTTC,CASSLWPANEQFF
few,TRBD1,TRBJ2-1,TRBV6-4,TGTGCCAGCAGTGTCGACCAGGGGGCGGGCAATGAGCAGTTCTTC,CASSVDQGAGNEQFF
.,TRBD2,TRBJ2-5,TRBV4-2,TGTGCCAGCAGCCAAGTTGACGGGGGGGCATTGGAGACCCAGTACTTC,CASSQVDGGALETQYF
.,TRBD1,TRBJ1-1,TRBV30,TGTGCCTGGAGTGCCATGACAGGGCCGGCCACTGAAGCTTTCTTT,CAWSAMTGPATEAFF
.,.,TRBJ2-7,TRBV5-1,TGCGCCAGCAGCCTCACCGGGACAACCTACGAGCAGTACTTC,CASSLTGTTYEQYF
.,.,TRBJ2-1,TRBV9,TGTGCCAGCAGCGCCCCTACTGGGGACTCCTGGGGGCAGTTCTTC,CASSAPTGDSWGQFF
.,TRBD2,TRBJ2-3,TRBV6-4,TGTGCCAGCAGTGAACGGCTAGCGGACACAGATACGCAGTATTTT,CASSERLADTDTQYF
.,.,TRBJ2-7,TRBV15,TGTGCCACCAGAAACGGCCACCTCAGGGAGCAGTACTTC,CATRNGHLREQYF
.,TRBD2,TRBJ2-3,TRBV9,TGTGCCAGCAGCCCCAGCGGGGGGGCGACAGATACGCAGTATTTT,CASSPSGGATDTQYF
.,.,TRBJ1-3,TRBV28,TGTGCCGGGGGGTCTGGAAACACCATATATTTT,CAGGSGNTIYF
.,TRBD2,TRBJ2-1,TRBV5-1,TGCGCCAGCAGCCTTCCTAGCGGTAATGAGCAGTTCTTC,CASSLPSGNEQFF
few,.,TRBJ2-1,TRBV30,TGTGCCTGGAGTCGCAATGAGCAGTTCTTC,CAWSRNEQFF
.,.,TRBJ2-2,TRBV11-2,TGTGCCAGCACCCCTTTCGGGGCGAACACCGGGGAGCTGTTTTTT,CASTPFGANTGELFF
.,.,TRBJ2-7,TRBV27,TGTGCCAGCAGTTTATCGGCGGGCCCCTACGAGCAGTACTTC,CASSLSAGPYEQYF
.,.,TRBJ2-2,TRBV5-4,TGTGCCAGCAGCCCGCCGGGCAGGGACACCGGGGAGCTGTTTTTT,CASSPPGRDTGELFF
.,TRBD1,TRBJ1-2,TRBV28,TGTGCCAGCAGTTTAACTGGGACAGGGAACCTCTATGGCTACACCTTC,CASSLTGTGNLYGYTF
.,.,TRBJ2-2,TRBV5-1,TGCGCCAGCAGCTTGGTGGACAGTACCGGGGAGCTGTTTTTT,CASSLVDSTGELFF